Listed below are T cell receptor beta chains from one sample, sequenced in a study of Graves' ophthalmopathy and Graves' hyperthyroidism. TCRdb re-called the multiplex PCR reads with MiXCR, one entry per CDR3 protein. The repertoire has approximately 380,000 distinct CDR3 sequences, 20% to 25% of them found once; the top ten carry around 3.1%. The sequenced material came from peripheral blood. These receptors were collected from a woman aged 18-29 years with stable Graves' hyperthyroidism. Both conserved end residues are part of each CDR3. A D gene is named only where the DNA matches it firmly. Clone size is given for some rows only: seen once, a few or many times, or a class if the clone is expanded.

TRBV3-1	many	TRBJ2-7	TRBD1	TGTGCCAGCAGCGCAATACAGGGGGTCAACGAGCAGTACTTC	CASSAIQGVNEQYF
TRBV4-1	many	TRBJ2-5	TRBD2	TGCGCCAGCAGCCGGGGACTAGCGGGAGATGTTTTGAAGACCCAGTACTTC	CASSRGLAGDVLKTQYF
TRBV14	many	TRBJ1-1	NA	TGTGCCAGCAGCCAACTCCAATCGTCCGCGGAGACTGAAGCTTTCTTT	CASSQLQSSAETEAFF
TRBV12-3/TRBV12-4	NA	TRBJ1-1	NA	TGTGCCAGCAGGCTAACTAAGGGTATTTCTGAAGCTTTCTTT	CASRLTKGISEAFF
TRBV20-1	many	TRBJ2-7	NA	TGCAGTGCTAGAGATTACCAGTCTTCAGCCTACGAGCAGTACTTC	CSARDYQSSAYEQYF
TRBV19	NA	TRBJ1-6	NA	TGTGCCAGTAGTACCCGGTATAATTCACACCTCCACTTT	CASSTRYNSHLHF
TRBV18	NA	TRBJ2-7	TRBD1	TGTGCCAGCTCACGGGACAGGGGCTCAGGGGAGCAGTACTTC	CASSRDRGSGEQYF
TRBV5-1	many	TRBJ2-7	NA	TGCGCCAGCAGCTTTGGGTTCTCCTACGAGCAGTACTTC	CASSFGFSYEQYF
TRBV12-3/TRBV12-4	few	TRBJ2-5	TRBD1	TGTGCCAGCAGAACATCGCCCGGGACAGGACAAGAGACCCAGTACTTC	CASRTSPGTGQETQYF
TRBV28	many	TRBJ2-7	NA	TGTGCCAGCAGTATGACTTCCCCTAGGGAGCAGTACTTC	CASSMTSPREQYF
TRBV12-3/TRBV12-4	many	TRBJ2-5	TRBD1	TGTGCCAGCAGTCAAAGACAGGGAATGAAGACCCAGTACTTC	CASSQRQGMKTQYF
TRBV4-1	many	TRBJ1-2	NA	TGCGCCAGCAGCCAAATTAATCCGCCGTCTAACTATGGCTACACCTTC	CASSQINPPSNYGYTF
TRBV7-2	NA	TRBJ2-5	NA	TGTGCCAGCAGCTATCGACCGGCTTTTGGGGAGACCCAGTACTTC	CASSYRPAFGETQYF
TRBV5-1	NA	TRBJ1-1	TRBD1	TGCGCCAGCAGCGTGCCGGGACAGTCTGAAGCTTTCTTT	CASSVPGQSEAFF
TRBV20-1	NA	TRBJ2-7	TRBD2	TGCAGTGCTAGGCCTAGCGGTAGCTCCTACGAGCAGTACTTC	CSARPSGSSYEQYF
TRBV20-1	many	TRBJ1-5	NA	TGCAGTGCTAGACGGGGTAGTAATCAGCCCCAGCATTTT	CSARRGSNQPQHF
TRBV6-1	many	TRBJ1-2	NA	TGTGCCAGCAGCGTAGGGACTTCTGAGGGCTACACCTTC	CASSVGTSEGYTF
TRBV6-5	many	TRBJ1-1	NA	TGTGCCAGCAGTCGCCCCAACAGGGTACACACTGAAGCTTTCTTT	CASSRPNRVHTEAFF
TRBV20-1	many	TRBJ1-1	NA	TGCAGTGCTAGGGTAGGGCGGAGCACTGAAGCTTTCTTT	CSARVGRSTEAFF
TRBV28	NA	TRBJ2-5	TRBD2	TGTGCCAGCAGTCACCCGCCCAGAGCGGGGGGCACTTGGGCCCAGTACTTC	CASSHPPRAGGTWAQYF
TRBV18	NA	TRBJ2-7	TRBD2	TGTGCCAGCTCACCCTTGCGGGAGAGCTCCTACGAGCAGTACTTC	CASSPLRESSYEQYF